This T cell receptor (beta chain) is drawn from a study of graft-versus-host responses after intestinal transplantation. Study information: Every recipient had anti-thymocyte globulin induction and around 3 years of tacrolimus plus steroids. Study-wide results and limits: Peak circulating GvH clone levels were associated with early post-transplant HvG declines.

Clones were read by immunoSEQ multiplex PCR, and TCRdb kept only the in-frame ones, dropping some. This sample has some 41,000 clones, with roughly 86% found just once. In regard to this clone: The target antigen is unknown.

The CDR3 totals 13 residues. The germline gives CDR1 SGHVS, CDR2 FNYEAQ. Trimming took 4 bases from V and 2 from J, leaving 9 bases between them. This TCR derives from a human patient who received an intestinal transplant, so some T cells may come from the graft donor. The V and J genes are TRBV7-6 and TRBJ2-7; tentative D call: TRBD1 (6 bases). The specimen was PBMCs, collected around 280 days after transplant. This CDR3 is CASSSGVTYEQYF. The CDR3 DNA sequence: TGTGCCAGCAGCTCAGGGGTGACCTACGAGCAGTACTTC.